A selection of T cell receptor beta chains follows, all from one sample in a study of persistence of HIV-infected CD4 T cells. Their antigen targets remain unknown. Method: immunoSEQ multiplex PCR; TCRdb's copy keeps in-frame clones and lacks some. Counted here are roughly 34,000 clones, roughly four fifths occurring once; the ten biggest clones make up 0.86%. Sequencing used CD4+ T cells sorted from PBMCs after 18-hour stimulation, obtained from a patient who received antiretroviral therapy. The receptors come from an adult man with HIV who was CMV-seropositive. Each CDR3 is given with its conserved first and last residue. D genes are given only for firm matches. The size entry is marked missing in some rows and otherwise reads once, few, many or a size class.

V gene,clone size,J gene,D gene,CDR3 DNA,CDR3 protein
TRBV19,.,TRBJ2-7,.,TGTGCCAGTAGTATGTGGGCTGTCGGGGGCTCCTACGAGCAGTACTTC,CASSMWAVGGSYEQYF
TRBV5-5,.,TRBJ1-1,.,TGTGCCAGCAGCTTGGACGTGGACACTGAAGCTTTCTTT,CASSLDVDTEAFF
TRBV18,.,TRBJ1-5,.,TGTGCCAGCTCACTAGCCAGGGGCACTAGCAATCAGCCCCAGCATTTT,CASSLARGTSNQPQHF
TRBV5-4,.,TRBJ2-7,.,TGTGCCAGCAGCTTGGGGGTAGCAGCCTACGAGCAGTACTTC,CASSLGVAAYEQYF
TRBV5-4,.,TRBJ2-7,.,TGTGCCAGCAGCAGGGAGTCAGAGGCGTACGAGCAGTACTTC,CASSRESEAYEQYF
TRBV28,.,TRBJ1-1,.,TGTGCCAGCAGTTTATCCGAGAAGGGCACTGAAGCTTTCTTT,CASSLSEKGTEAFF
TRBV19,.,TRBJ2-5,.,TGTGCCAGTAGTATAGGACAGGTCGGAGAGACCCAGTACTTC,CASSIGQVGETQYF
TRBV9,.,TRBJ2-2,.,TGTGCCAGCAGCCCACTACCTAGGGGACACAACACCGGGGAGCTGTTTTTT,CASSPLPRGHNTGELFF
TRBV18,.,TRBJ1-4,.,TGTGCCAGCTCACTCCAGTTAGAAAAACTGTTTTTT,CASSLQLEKLFF
TRBV5-5,.,TRBJ2-7,.,TGTGCCAGCAGCTTGACCGGACACGAGCAGTACTTC,CASSLTGHEQYF
TRBV2,.,TRBJ1-2,TRBD1,TGTGCCAGCAGTGTAGGCGGGACAGGCCATGGCTACACCTTC,CASSVGGTGHGYTF
TRBV18,.,TRBJ1-5,.,TGTGCCAGCTCACCAGGCAGGGGCAATCAGCCCCAGCATTTT,CASSPGRGNQPQHF
TRBV29-1,.,TRBJ1-5,.,TGCAGCGTGGCCGTCTCTAGCAATCAGCCCCAGCATTTT,CSVAVSSNQPQHF
TRBV6-5,once,TRBJ1-2,.,TGTGCCAGCAGTTACTCGATCCGACGGGCCTATGGCTACACCTTC,CASSYSIRRAYGYTF
TRBV3-1/TRBV3-2,few,TRBJ1-2,.,TGTGCCAGCAGCGAAAGGGGGGGTCGCGCCTCCGGCTACACCTTC,CASSERGGRASGYTF
TRBV7-9,.,TRBJ1-2,.,TGTGCCAGCAGCTTAGATGGGGTCGGCTACACCTTC,CASSLDGVGYTF
TRBV10-1,.,TRBJ2-6,.,TGCGCCAGCAGTGAGGGGCCTGGGGCCAACGTCCTGACTTTC,CASSEGPGANVLTF
TRBV4-3,few,TRBJ1-5,.,TGCGCCAGCAGCCAAGATAACAGGGCGAATCAGCCCCAGCATTTT,CASSQDNRANQPQHF
TRBV6-1,once,TRBJ2-7,.,TGTGCCAGCAGTTCCCCCCTGGACACTCAATTC,CASSSPLDTQF
TRBV3-1/TRBV3-2,.,TRBJ1-3,.,TGTGCCAGCGAACAGGGAGTGGCTGGAAACACCATATATTTT,CASEQGVAGNTIYF
TRBV7-2,.,TRBJ2-7,.,TGTGCCAGCAGCTTACGCCTGTCTAGCAACGACCACTACGAGCAGTACTTC,CASSLRLSSNDHYEQYF
TRBV5-1,once,TRBJ2-3,.,TGCGCCAGCAGCTTGGAGCAGTTCGGGGATACGCAGTATTTT,CASSLEQFGDTQYF
TRBV7-8,.,TRBJ2-2,.,TGTGCCAGCAGCTTAGGACAGAACACCGGGGAGCTGTTTTTT,CASSLGQNTGELFF
TRBV2,.,TRBJ1-2,.,TGTGCCAGCAGCGGTTCAGAGGAACGCCTAGCTAACTATGGCTACACCTTC,CASSGSEERLANYGYTF
TRBV18,.,TRBJ2-1,TRBD1,TGTGCCAGCTCACCCGGGACAGGGGGCAGGAATGAGCAGTTCTTC,CASSPGTGGRNEQFF
TRBV9,once,TRBJ2-3,.,TGTGCCAGCAGCGTGATGGGGGGATCAGATACGCAGTATTTT,CASSVMGGSDTQYF
TRBV18,once,TRBJ1-2,.,TGTGCCAGCTCACCCAGCAGGGCGGATGGCTACACCTTC,CASSPSRADGYTF
TRBV12-3/TRBV12-4,few,TRBJ1-5,.,TGTGCCAGCAGATCACAGGGCCAGCCCCAGCATTTT,CASRSQGQPQHF
TRBV6-1,medium-sized,TRBJ1-5,.,TGTGCCAGCAGTGAAGGATTTAGGACAGCAGTCTCCTGGGATCAGCCCCAGCATTTT,CASSEGFRTAVSWDQPQHF
TRBV4-1,.,TRBJ2-2,TRBD1,TGCGCCAGCAGCCAAACGGACAGGGGGGTCACCGGGGAGCTGTTTTTT,CASSQTDRGVTGELFF
TRBV30,.,TRBJ2-4,TRBD1,TGTGCCTGGAGCCGACAGGGGATAACAAACATTCAGTACTTC,CAWSRQGITNIQYF
TRBV9,.,TRBJ1-2,.,TGTGCCAGCAGCCCCAATTCCGGGACCCGCGCTAACTATGGCTACACCTTC,CASSPNSGTRANYGYTF
TRBV4-2,.,TRBJ2-6,TRBD1,TGTGCCAGCAGCCAAGGGGGACAGGGGGCGGCTGGGGCCAACGTCCTGACTTTC,CASSQGGQGAAGANVLTF
TRBV5-8,.,TRBJ1-5,TRBD1,TGTGCCAGCAGCTTGGACTTGGACAGGGGGCGTAGTAGCAATCAGCCCCAGCATTTT,CASSLDLDRGRSSNQPQHF
TRBV6-2/TRBV6-3,.,TRBJ1-5,.,TGTGCCAGCAGTTCCCATTACCGGATCGGCAATCAGCCCCAGCATTTT,CASSSHYRIGNQPQHF
TRBV5-1,.,TRBJ1-2,.,TGCGCCAGCAGCTTGAATTCAGGGAATGGCTACACCTTC,CASSLNSGNGYTF
TRBV6-2/TRBV6-3,.,TRBJ1-5,.,TGTGCCAGCAGTCTGGGGGGCGGGGGCAATCAGCCCCAGCATTTT,CASSLGGGGNQPQHF
TRBV6-5,once,TRBJ2-3,TRBD2,TGTGCCAGCAGGGTTAGCGGGGGGTACACAGATACGCAGTATTTT,CASRVSGGYTDTQYF
TRBV12-3/TRBV12-4,.,TRBJ1-2,TRBD1,TGTGCCAGCAGTCCTGACAGGGGTTATAGCTACACCTTC,CASSPDRGYSYTF
TRBV5-1,few,TRBJ2-3,.,TGCGCCAGCAGTCGGGACGGCAGCACAGATACGCAGTATTTT,CASSRDGSTDTQYF
TRBV16,.,TRBJ2-3,TRBD2,TGTGCCAGCAGCCCGAACCTAGCGGGGAGCACAGATACGCAGTATTTT,CASSPNLAGSTDTQYF
TRBV5-1,once,TRBJ2-6,TRBD1,TGCGCCAGCAGCTTAAGGCCAGGGGGCGCACAAGCTGGGGCCAACGTCCTGACTTTC,CASSLRPGGAQAGANVLTF
TRBV10-3,.,TRBJ1-1,.,TGTGCCATCAGATGGGTGGGTGACACTGAAGCTTTCTTT,CAIRWVGDTEAFF